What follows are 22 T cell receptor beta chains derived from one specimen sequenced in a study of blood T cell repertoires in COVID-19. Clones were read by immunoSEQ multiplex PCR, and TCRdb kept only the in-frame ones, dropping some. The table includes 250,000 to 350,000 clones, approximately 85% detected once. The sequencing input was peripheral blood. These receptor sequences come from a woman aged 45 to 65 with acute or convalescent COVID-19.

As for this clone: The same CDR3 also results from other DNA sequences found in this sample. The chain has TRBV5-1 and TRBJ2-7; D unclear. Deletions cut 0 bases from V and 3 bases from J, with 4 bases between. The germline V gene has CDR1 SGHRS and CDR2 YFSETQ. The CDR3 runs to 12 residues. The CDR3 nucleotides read TGCGCCAGCAGCTTGGGCGGCTACGAGCAGTACTTC. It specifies CASSLGGYEQYF.

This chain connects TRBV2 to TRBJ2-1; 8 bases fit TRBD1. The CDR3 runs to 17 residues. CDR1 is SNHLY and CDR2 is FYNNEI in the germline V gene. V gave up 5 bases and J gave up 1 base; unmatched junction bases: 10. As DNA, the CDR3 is TGTGCCAGCAGTATGAACAGGGACAGGAGTTCCTACAATGAGCAGTTCTTC. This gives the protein CASSMNRDRSSYNEQFF.

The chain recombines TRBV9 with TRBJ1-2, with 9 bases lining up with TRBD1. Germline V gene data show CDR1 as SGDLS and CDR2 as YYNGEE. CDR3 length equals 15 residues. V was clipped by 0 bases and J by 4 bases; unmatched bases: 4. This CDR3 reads CASSVDPDRGYGYTF. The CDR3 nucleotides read TGTGCCAGCAGCGTAGACCCGGACAGGGGCTATGGCTACACCTTC.

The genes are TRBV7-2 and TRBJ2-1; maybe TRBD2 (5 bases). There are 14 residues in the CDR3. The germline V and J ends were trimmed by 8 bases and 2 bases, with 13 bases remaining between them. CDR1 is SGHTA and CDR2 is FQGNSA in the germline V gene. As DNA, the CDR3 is TGTGCCAGCGCCCCTACTAGGACCTACAATGAGCAGTTCTTC. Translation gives CASAPTRTYNEQFF.

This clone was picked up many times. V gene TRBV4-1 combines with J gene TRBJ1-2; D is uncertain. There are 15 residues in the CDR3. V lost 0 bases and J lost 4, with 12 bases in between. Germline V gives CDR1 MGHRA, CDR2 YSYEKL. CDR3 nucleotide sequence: TGCGCCAGCAGCCAAGATCGGGAGGGATTCTATGGCTACACCTTC. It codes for CASSQDREGFYGYTF.

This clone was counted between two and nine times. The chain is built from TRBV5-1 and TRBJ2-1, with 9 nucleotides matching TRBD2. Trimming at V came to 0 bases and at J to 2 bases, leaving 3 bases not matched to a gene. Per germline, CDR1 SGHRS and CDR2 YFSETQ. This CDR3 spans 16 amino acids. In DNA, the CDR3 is TGCGCCAGCAGCTTGGATGGCGGGAGGGCCTACAATGAGCAGTTCTTC. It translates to CASSLDGGRAYNEQFF.

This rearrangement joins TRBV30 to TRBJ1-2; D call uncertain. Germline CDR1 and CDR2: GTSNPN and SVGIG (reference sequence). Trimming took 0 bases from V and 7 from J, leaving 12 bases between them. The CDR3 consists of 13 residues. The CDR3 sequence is CAWSVIRRTGYTF. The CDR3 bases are TGTGCCTGGAGTGTGATTCGGAGAACTGGCTACACCTTC.

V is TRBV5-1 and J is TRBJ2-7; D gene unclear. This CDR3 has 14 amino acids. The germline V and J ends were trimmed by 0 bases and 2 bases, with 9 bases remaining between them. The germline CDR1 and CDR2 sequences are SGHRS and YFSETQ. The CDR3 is CASSLDSIPYEQYF. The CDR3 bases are TGCGCCAGCAGCTTGGACTCAATACCCTACGAGCAGTACTTC.

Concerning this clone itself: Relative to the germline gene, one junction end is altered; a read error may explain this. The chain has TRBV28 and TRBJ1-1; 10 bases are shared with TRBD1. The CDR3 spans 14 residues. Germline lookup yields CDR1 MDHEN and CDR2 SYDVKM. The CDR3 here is CASRTGGMKTEAFF. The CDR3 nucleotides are TGTGCCAGCAGGACAGGGGGCATGAAAACTGAAGCTTTCTTT. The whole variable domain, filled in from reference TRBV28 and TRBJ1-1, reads DVKVTQSSRYLVKRTGEKVFLECVQDMDHENMFWYRQDPGLGLRLIYFSYDVKMKEKGDIPEGYSVSREKKERFSLILESASTNQTSMYLCASRTGGMKTEAFFGQGTRLTVV.

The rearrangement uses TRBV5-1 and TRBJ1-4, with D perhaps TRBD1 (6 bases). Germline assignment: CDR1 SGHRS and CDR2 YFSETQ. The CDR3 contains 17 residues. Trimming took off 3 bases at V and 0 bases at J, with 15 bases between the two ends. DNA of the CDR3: TGCGCCAGCAGCTCACGCCACGGACAGACAACTAATGAAAAACTGTTTTTT. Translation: CASSSRHGQTTNEKLFF.

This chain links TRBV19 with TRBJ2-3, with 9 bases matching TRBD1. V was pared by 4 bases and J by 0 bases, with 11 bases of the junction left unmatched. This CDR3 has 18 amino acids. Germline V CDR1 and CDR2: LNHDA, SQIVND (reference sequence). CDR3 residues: CASSTFPGQGGSTDTQYF. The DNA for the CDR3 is TGTGCCAGTAGTACCTTTCCGGGACAGGGCGGGAGCACAGATACGCAGTATTTT.

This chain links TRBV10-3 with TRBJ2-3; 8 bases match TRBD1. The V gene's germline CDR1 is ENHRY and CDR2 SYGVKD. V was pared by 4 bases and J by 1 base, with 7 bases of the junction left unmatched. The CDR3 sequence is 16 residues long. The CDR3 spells CAISGQGLDGTDTQYF. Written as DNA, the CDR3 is TGTGCCATCAGTGGACAGGGGCTGGACGGCACAGATACGCAGTATTTT.

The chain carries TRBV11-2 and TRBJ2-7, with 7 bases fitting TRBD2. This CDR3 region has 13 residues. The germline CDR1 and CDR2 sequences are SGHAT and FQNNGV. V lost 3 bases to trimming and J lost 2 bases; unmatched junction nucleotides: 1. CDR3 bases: TGTGCCAGCAGCTTGGGGAGGGCCTACGAGCAGTACTTC. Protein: CASSLGRAYEQYF.

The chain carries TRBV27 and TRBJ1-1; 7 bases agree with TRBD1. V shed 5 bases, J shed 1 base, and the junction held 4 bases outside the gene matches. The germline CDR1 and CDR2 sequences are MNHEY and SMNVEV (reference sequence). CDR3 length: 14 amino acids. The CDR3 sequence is CASSPQGGNTEAFF. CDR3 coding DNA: TGTGCCAGCAGTCCCCAGGGGGGGAACACTGAAGCTTTCTTT.

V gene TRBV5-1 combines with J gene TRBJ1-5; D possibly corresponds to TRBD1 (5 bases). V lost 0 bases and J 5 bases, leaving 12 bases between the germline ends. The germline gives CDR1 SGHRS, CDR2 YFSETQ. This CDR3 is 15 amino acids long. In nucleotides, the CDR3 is TGCGCCAGCAGCTTGGAGGCAGGGCCCCATCAGCCCCAGCATTTT. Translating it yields CASSLEAGPHQPQHF.

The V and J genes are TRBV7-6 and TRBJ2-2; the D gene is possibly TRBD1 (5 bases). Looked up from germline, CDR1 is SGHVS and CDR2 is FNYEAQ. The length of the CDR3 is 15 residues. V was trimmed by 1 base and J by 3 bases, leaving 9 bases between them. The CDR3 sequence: CASSLGAGYTGELFF. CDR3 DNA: TGTGCCAGCAGCTTAGGGGCAGGGTACACCGGGGAGCTGTTTTTT.

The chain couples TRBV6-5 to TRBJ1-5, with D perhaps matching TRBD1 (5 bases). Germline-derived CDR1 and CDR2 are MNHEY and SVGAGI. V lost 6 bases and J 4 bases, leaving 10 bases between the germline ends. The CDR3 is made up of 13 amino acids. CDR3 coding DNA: TGTGCCAGCAGGTTAGGGGTGAATCAGCCCCAGCATTTT. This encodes CASRLGVNQPQHF.

In nucleotides, the CDR3 is TGTGCCAGCAGGCAGGTTCTGTATAATTCACCCCTCCACTTT. This translates into CASRQVLYNSPLHF. The chain couples TRBV2 to TRBJ1-6, with unresolved D. CDR1 is SNHLY and CDR2 is FYNNEI in the germline V gene. Trimming shortened V by 6 bases and J by 4 bases, and 10 bases separated the two germline ends. The CDR3 is made up of 14 amino acids.

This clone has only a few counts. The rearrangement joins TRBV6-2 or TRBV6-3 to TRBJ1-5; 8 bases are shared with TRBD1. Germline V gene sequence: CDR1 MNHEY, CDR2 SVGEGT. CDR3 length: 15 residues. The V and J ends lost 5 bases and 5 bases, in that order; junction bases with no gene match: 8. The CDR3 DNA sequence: TGTGCCAGCAGTCCACAGCACAGGGGGGATCAGCCCCAGCATTTT. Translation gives CASSPQHRGDQPQHF.

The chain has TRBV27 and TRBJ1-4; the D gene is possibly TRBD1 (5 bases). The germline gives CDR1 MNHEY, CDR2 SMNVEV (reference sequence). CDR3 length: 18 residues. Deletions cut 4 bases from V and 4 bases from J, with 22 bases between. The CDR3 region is CASSSQREGDDINEKLFF. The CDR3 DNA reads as TGTGCCAGCAGTTCCCAGAGAGAAGGGGATGATATTAATGAAAAACTGTTTTTT. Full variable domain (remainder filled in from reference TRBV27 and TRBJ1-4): EAQVTQNPRYLITVTGKKLTVTCSQNMNHEYMSWYRQDPGLGLRQIYYSMNVEVTDKGDVPEGYKVSRKEKRNFPLILESPSPNQTSLYFCASSSQREGDDINEKLFFGSGTQLSVL.

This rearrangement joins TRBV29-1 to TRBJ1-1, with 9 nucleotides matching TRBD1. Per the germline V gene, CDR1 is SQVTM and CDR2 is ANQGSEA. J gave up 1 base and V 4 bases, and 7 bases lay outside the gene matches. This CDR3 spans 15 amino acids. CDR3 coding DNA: TGCAGCGTTGTAAGGACAGGGGCCGAGAACACTGAAGCTTTCTTT. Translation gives CSVVRTGAENTEAFF.

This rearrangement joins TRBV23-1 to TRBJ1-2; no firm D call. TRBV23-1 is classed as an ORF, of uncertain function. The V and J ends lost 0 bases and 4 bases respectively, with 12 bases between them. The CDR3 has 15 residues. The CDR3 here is CASSQSFDIFYGYTF. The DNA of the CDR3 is TGCGCCAGCAGTCAATCGTTCGACATCTTCTATGGCTACACCTTC.